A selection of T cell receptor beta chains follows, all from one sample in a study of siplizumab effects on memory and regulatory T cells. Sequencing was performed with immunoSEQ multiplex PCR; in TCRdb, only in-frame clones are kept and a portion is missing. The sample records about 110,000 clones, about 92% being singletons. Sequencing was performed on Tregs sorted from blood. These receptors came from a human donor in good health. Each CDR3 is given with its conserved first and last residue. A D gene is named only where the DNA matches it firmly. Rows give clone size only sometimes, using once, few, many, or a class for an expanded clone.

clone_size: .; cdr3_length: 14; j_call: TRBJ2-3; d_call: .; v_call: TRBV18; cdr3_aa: CASSPRDKRDTQYF; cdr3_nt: TGTGCCAGCTCACCCCGGGACAAGAGAGATACGCAGTATTTT
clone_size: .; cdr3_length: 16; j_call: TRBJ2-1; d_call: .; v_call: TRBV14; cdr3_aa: CASSRRLTSSYNEQFF; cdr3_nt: TGTGCCAGCAGCCGACGATTGACCAGCTCCTACAATGAGCAGTTCTTC
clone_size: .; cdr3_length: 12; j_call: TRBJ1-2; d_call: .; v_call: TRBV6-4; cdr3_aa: CASTLSTGGYTF; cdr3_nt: TGTGCCAGTACCTTGAGCACGGGGGGCTACACCTTC
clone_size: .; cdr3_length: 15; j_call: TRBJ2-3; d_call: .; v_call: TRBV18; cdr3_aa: CASSPTTGVPDTQYF; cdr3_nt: TGTGCCAGCTCACCGACGACAGGCGTCCCAGATACGCAGTATTTT
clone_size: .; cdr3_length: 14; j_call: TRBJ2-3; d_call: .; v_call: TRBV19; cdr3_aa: CASSIWGGTDTQYF; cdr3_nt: TGTGCCAGTAGTATTTGGGGGGGCACAGATACGCAGTATTTT
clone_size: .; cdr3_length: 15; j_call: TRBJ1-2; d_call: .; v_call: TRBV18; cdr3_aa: CASSPLGGGNYGYTF; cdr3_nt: TGTGCCAGCTCACCACTCGGGGGCGGTAACTATGGCTACACCTTC
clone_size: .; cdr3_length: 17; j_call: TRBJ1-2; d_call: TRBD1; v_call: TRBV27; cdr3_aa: CASKRGTGEPTIHGYTF; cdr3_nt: TGTGCCAGCAAGCGAGGGACAGGGGAGCCCACTATCCATGGCTACACCTTC
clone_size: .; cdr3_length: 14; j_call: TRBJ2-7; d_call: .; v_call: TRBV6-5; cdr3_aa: CASSWRRGSYEQYF; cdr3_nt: TGTGCCAGCAGTTGGAGGAGAGGATCCTACGAGCAGTACTTC
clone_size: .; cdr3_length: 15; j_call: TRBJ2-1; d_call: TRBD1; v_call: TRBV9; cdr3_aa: CASTPGTGEYNEQFF; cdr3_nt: TGTGCCAGTACCCCGGGGACAGGTGAATACAATGAGCAGTTCTTC
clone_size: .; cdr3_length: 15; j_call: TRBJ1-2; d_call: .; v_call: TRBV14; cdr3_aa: CASSRSGAGRYGYTF; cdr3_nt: TGTGCCAGCAGCCGATCAGGGGCTGGTCGTTATGGCTACACCTTC
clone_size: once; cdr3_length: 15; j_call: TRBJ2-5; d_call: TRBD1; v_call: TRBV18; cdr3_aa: CASSVSRDRGPKKYF; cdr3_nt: TGTGCCAGCTCAGTCAGCCGGGACAGGGGACCAAAAAAGTACTTC
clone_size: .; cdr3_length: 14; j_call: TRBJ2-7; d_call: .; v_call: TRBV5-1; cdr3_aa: CASSLVASNYEQYF; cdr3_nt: TGCGCCAGCAGCTTGGTGGCGTCAAACTACGAGCAGTACTTC
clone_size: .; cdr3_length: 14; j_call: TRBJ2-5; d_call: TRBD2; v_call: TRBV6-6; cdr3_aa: CASSRGGGQETQYF; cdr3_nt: TGTGCCAGCAGTCGTGGGGGGGGGCAAGAGACCCAGTACTTC
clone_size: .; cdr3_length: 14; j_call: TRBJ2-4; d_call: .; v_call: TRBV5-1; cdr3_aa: CASRVNLGVNIQYF; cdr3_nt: TGCGCCAGCAGGGTGAATCTGGGGGTAAACATTCAGTACTTC
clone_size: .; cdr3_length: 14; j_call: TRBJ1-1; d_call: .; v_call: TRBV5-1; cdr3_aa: CASSSVLRGAEAFF; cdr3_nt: TGCGCCAGTTCGTCAGTCCTCCGAGGGGCTGAAGCTTTCTTT
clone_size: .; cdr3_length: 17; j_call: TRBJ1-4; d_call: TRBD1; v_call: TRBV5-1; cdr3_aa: CASSVQGQGRGVEKLFF; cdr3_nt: TGCGCCAGCAGCGTGCAGGGACAGGGGAGAGGGGTTGAAAAACTGTTTTTT
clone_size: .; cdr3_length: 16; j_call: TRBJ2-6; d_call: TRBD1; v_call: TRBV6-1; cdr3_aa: CASSAQGVSGANVLTF; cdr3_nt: TGTGCCAGCAGTGCACAGGGGGTCTCTGGGGCCAACGTCCTGACTTTC
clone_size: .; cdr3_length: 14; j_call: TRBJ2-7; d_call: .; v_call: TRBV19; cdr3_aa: CASSIIGGSYEQYF; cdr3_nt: TGTGCCAGTAGTATTATCGGGGGATCCTACGAGCAGTACTTC
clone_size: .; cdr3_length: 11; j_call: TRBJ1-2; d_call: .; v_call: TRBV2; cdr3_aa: CASSGVYGYTF; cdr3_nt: TGTGCCAGCAGCGGGGTTTATGGCTACACCTTC
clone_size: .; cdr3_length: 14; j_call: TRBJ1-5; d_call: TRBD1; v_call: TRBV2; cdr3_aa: CASRVTGYGQPQHF; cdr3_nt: TGTGCCAGCAGAGTGACAGGGTACGGTCAGCCCCAGCATTTT
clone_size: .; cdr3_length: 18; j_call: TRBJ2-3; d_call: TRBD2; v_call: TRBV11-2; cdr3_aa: CASSLAGFSGRWGDTQYF; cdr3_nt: TGTGCCAGCAGCTTAGCGGGGTTTAGCGGGAGGTGGGGCGATACGCAGTATTTT
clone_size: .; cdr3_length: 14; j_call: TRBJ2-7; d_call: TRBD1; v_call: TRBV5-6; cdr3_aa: CASSSTGVEYEQYF; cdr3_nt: TGTGCCAGCAGCTCTACAGGGGTCGAATACGAGCAGTACTTC
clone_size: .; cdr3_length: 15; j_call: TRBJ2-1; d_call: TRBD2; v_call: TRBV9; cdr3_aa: CASSEGLAGGNEQFF; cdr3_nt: TGTGCCAGCAGCGAGGGACTAGCGGGGGGTAATGAGCAGTTCTTC
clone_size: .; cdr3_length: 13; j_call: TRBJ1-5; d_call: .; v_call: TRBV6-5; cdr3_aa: CASSTRGNQPQHF; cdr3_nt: TGTGCCAGCAGTACCAGGGGCAATCAGCCCCAGCATTTT
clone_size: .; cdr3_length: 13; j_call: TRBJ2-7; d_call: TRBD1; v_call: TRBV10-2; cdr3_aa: CASTSGGKYEQYF; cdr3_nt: TGCGCCAGCACGTCAGGGGGCAAGTACGAGCAGTACTTC
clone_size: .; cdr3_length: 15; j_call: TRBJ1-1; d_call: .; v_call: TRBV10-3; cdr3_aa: CAISETARVSTEAFF; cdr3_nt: TGTGCCATCAGTGAGACTGCCAGGGTGAGCACTGAAGCTTTCTTT